The 29 T cell receptor beta chains below all came from one sample that was sequenced in a study of blood T cell repertoires in COVID-19. Only in-frame clones appear in the TCRdb table, and some are missing; sequencing was by immunoSEQ multiplex PCR. The sample holds roughly 70,000 clones, 90% seen once. Specimen: peripheral blood. These receptors came from a man aged 45-60 years with acute or convalescent COVID-19.

This clone was picked up one time. The chain joins TRBV6-5 to TRBJ2-4; no definite D call. The CDR3 is made up of 15 amino acids. From germline, CDR1 is MNHEY and CDR2 SVGAGI. V gave up 7 bases and J gave up 3 bases, with 16 bases separating them. The DNA of the CDR3 is TGTGCCAGCAACACTATAGGTCCGTTCAAAAACATTCAGTACTTC. Its translation is CASNTIGPFKNIQYF.

This sequence joins TRBV2 and TRBJ2-4, with TRBD1 identical over 7 bases. Germline lookup yields CDR1 SNHLY and CDR2 FYNNEI. Unmatched junction bases numbered 7, after V lost 5 bases and J lost 0 bases. CDR3 length: 16 amino acids. The CDR3 is CASSPATGVAKNIQYF. The CDR3 nucleotides read TGTGCCAGCAGTCCAGCCACAGGGGTAGCCAAAAACATTCAGTACTTC.

The J gene is TRBJ2-5, the V gene TRBV11-2; weak D call: TRBD2 (5 bases). The CDR3 sequence is 17 residues long. V lost 2 bases to trimming and J lost 4 bases, with 20 bases between them. The V gene's germline CDR1 is SGHAT and CDR2 FQNNGV. Here the CDR3 reads CASSLPFSAGVSETQYF. The CDR3 DNA follows: TGTGCCAGCAGCTTACCCTTCTCGGCCGGGGTATCAGAGACCCAGTACTTC.

The chain joins TRBV6-1 to TRBJ2-4; 9 positions agree with TRBD2. The CDR3 sequence is 15 residues long. V lost 1 base to trimming and J lost 7 bases; unmatched junction nucleotides: 5. The germline gives CDR1 MNHNS, CDR2 SASEGT. CDR3 region: CASSEVGLARNIQYF. In nucleotides, the CDR3 is TGTGCCAGCAGTGAAGTTGGACTAGCGCGTAACATTCAGTACTTC.

Only one count was recorded for this clone. CDR3 loop: CASSFLGGEAFF. The DNA of the CDR3 is TGTGCCAGCAGTTTCCTAGGTGGGGAAGCTTTCTTT. The chain links TRBV28 to TRBJ1-1; no clear D gene. Germline V gives CDR1 MDHEN, CDR2 SYDVKM. This CDR3 comprises 12 residues. Trimming cost V 3 bases and J 8 bases, with 10 bases left between them.

The V gene is TRBV6-2 or TRBV6-3, the J gene TRBJ2-3; D perhaps matches TRBD1 (5 bases). This CDR3 contains 15 residues. Looked up from germline, CDR1 is MNHEY and CDR2 is SVGEGT. The V end was cut by 4 bases, the J end by 2 bases, with 13 bases between. CDR3 in amino acids: CASSSQGTITDTQYF. DNA of the CDR3: TGTGCCAGCAGTTCGCAGGGTACTATCACAGATACGCAGTATTTT.

The chain combines TRBV15 with TRBJ1-4; no firm D call. V was cut by 1 base and J by 3 bases, with 9 bases left in between. Per germline, CDR1 LNHNV and CDR2 YYDKDF (reference sequence). The CDR3 runs to 15 residues. CDR3 bases: TGTGCCACCAGCAGAGCCGGGTTCGCTAATGAAAAACTGTTTTTT. This codes for CATSRAGFANEKLFF.

The chain is built from TRBV2 and TRBJ1-5, with no clear D. CDR1 is SNHLY, CDR2 FYNNEI, per germline. Trimming shortened V by 4 bases and J by 7 bases, and 11 bases separated the two germline ends. This CDR3 has 13 residues. CDR3 DNA: TGTGCCAGCAGTGTTGACTCCGGGCAGCCCCAGCATTTT. Its protein product is CASSVDSGQPQHF.

V and J are TRBV28 and TRBJ1-4; the match to TRBD1 covers 7 bases. CDR1 and CDR2 from the germline V gene are MDHEN and SYDVKM. The CDR3 spans 12 residues. V lost 6 bases, J lost 11 bases, and 6 bases stayed unmatched. The CDR3 here is CASSPSTGKLFF. The CDR3 coding sequence is TGTGCCAGCAGCCCTTCGACAGGGAAACTGTTTTTT. Full variable domain (outside the CDR3, taken from reference TRBV28 and TRBJ1-4): DVKVTQSSRYLVKRTGEKVFLECVQDMDHENMFWYRQDPGLGLRLIYFSYDVKMKEKGDIPEGYSVSREKKERFSLILESASTNQTSMYLCASSPSTGKLFFGSGTQLSVL.

The V gene is TRBV4-1, the J gene TRBJ2-5; D gene unclear. The CDR3 spans 15 residues. V lost 1 base to trimming and J lost 4 bases, with 13 bases between them. CDR1 and CDR2 (germline): MGHRA, YSYEKL. The CDR3 DNA reads as TGCGCCAGCAGCCAAGCGGCAGGAATGGGAGAGACCCAGTACTTC. Amino acid sequence: CASSQAAGMGETQYF.

The chain combines TRBV20-1 with TRBJ1-2; D not certain. The CDR3 is 11 residues long. The V and J ends lost 7 bases and 0 bases respectively, with 6 bases between them. CDR1 and CDR2 from the germline V gene are DFQATT and SNEGSKA (reference sequence). The CDR3 sequence: CSETANYGYTF. The CDR3 DNA reads TGCAGTGAAACAGCTAACTATGGCTACACCTTC.

V is TRBV4-3 and J is TRBJ1-5; 7 nucleotides agree with TRBD1. The CDR3 runs 15 residues. V shed 0 bases, J shed 6 bases, and the junction held 5 bases outside the gene matches. Germline CDR1 is LGHNA and CDR2 is YSLEER. Written as DNA, the CDR3 is TGCGCCAGCAGCCAAGATTGGCAGGGGGGTCAGCCCCAGCATTTT. Translation gives CASSQDWQGGQPQHF.

The V call is TRBV27, the J call TRBJ1-2; perhaps TRBD1 as D (6 bases). The CDR3 has 14 residues. CDR1 and CDR2 (germline): MNHEY, SMNVEV (reference sequence). Between the trimmed V and J ends, which lost 6 bases and 8 bases, there was a span of 19 bases. This chain's CDR3 is CASRASGQRRGYTF. CDR3 sequence (DNA): TGTGCCAGCAGGGCCTCTGGACAGAGGCGCGGCTACACCTTC.

The gene calls are TRBV30 and TRBJ2-5, with 9 bases identical to TRBD2. This CDR3 is 13 amino acids long. The V gene's germline CDR1 is GTSNPN and CDR2 SVGIG (reference sequence). V was clipped by 6 bases and J by 9 bases; unmatched bases: 11. The CDR3 bases are TGTGCCTGTATAGCGGGGGCCCTGGGGGCCCAGTACTTC. Translation: CACIAGALGAQYF. Full variable domain (rest looked up from reference TRBV30 and TRBJ2-5): SQTIHQWPATLVQPVGSPLSLECTVEGTSNPNLYWYRQAAGRGLQLLFYSVGIGQISSEVPQNLSASRPQDRQFILSSKKLLLSDSGFYLCACIAGALGAQYFGPGTRLLVL.

The rearrangement uses TRBV6-1 and TRBJ1-6; 10 bases match TRBD1. The CDR3 covers 16 residues. Trimming cost V 4 bases and J 5 bases; bases outside gene matches: 5. From germline, CDR1 is MNHNS and CDR2 SASEGT. The CDR3 spells CASSGKDRGNNSPLHF. In nucleotides, the CDR3 is TGTGCCAGCAGTGGAAAGGACAGGGGGAATAATTCACCCCTCCACTTT.

The V gene is TRBV7-2, the J gene TRBJ1-2; D call uncertain. The CDR3 has 13 amino acids. V gave up 5 bases and J gave up 3 bases, with 10 bases separating them. Germline V CDR1 and CDR2: SGHTA, FQGNSA. CDR3 amino acids: CASSPTRDYGYTF. CDR3 coding DNA: TGTGCCAGCAGCCCTACGCGGGACTATGGCTACACCTTC. The variable domain in full, with the rest retrieved from reference TRBV7-2 and TRBJ1-2, is GAGVSQSPSNKVTEKGKDVELRCDPISGHTALYWYRQSLGQGLEFLIYFQGNSAPDKSGLPSDRFSAERTGGSVSTLTIQRTQQEDSAVYLCASSPTRDYGYTFGSGTRLTVV.

This chain joins TRBV15 and TRBJ2-3, with 10 nucleotides matching TRBD2. Unmatched junction bases numbered 5, after V lost 0 bases and J lost 2 bases. This CDR3 is built from 17 residues. Germline values: CDR1 LNHNV, CDR2 YYDKDF (reference sequence). The CDR3 nucleotides are TGTGCCACCAGCAGAGATAAAGCGGGGGGGTACACAGATACGCAGTATTTT. Its translation is CATSRDKAGGYTDTQYF. Together with reference TRBV15 and TRBJ2-3, the CDR3 gives the full variable domain: DAMVIQNPRYQVTQFGKPVTLSCSQTLNHNVMYWYQQKSSQAPKLLFHYYDKDFNNEADTPDNFQSRRPNTSFCFLDIRSPGLGDTAMYLCATSRDKAGGYTDTQYFGPGTRLTVL.

The chain has TRBV30 and TRBJ1-3, with 7 bases identical to TRBD1. The junction had 4 bases not matched to a gene; V was cut back by 5 bases and J by 3 bases. Germline V gene lookup returns CDR1 GTSNPN and CDR2 SVGIG (reference sequence). The CDR3 spans 13 residues. The CDR3 loop reads CAWAQGVGNTIYF. The CDR3, as DNA: TGTGCCTGGGCTCAGGGGGTTGGAAACACCATATATTTT. Supplemented by reference TRBV30 and TRBJ1-3, the full variable domain reads SQTIHQWPATLVQPVGSPLSLECTVEGTSNPNLYWYRQAAGRGLQLLFYSVGIGQISSEVPQNLSASRPQDRQFILSSKKLLLSDSGFYLCAWAQGVGNTIYFGEGSWLTVV.

This clone appeared a few times. The chain combines TRBV6-5 with TRBJ1-6; tentative D call: TRBD1 (5 bases). This CDR3 has 14 amino acids. The germline gives CDR1 MNHEY, CDR2 SVGAGI. Trimming removed 8 bases from V and 7 bases from J, with 15 bases in between. The DNA of the CDR3 is TGTGCCAGCTCCCCCGGGGGTGGAAATTCACCCCTCCACTTT. Encoded protein: CASSPGGGNSPLHF.

This rearrangement joins TRBV5-1 to TRBJ1-1; D possibly corresponds to TRBD1 (5 bases). The germline gives CDR1 SGHRS, CDR2 YFSETQ. The CDR3 loop spans 15 amino acids. Trimming removed 4 bases from V and 1 base from J, with 14 bases in between. The CDR3 nucleotides read TGCGCCAGCAGCCCCGGGGGGGTCCCGAACACTGAAGCTTTCTTT. Its translation: CASSPGGVPNTEAFF.

This chain uses TRBV6-5 with TRBJ1-2; 10 bases match TRBD1. The J segment lost 4 bases and the V segment lost 6 bases, leaving 5 bases of the junction unmatched. Germline V gene sequence: CDR1 MNHEY, CDR2 SVGAGI. This CDR3 is 14 amino acids long. The CDR3 spells CASRPDRGPYGYTF. DNA for the CDR3: TGTGCCAGCAGACCCGACAGGGGGCCCTATGGCTACACCTTC.

The chain joins TRBV28 to TRBJ2-1, with 10 positions matching TRBD1. V lost 4 bases and J lost 9; bases outside the gene matches: 6. The CDR3 is made up of 14 amino acids. Germline V gene lookup returns CDR1 MDHEN and CDR2 SYDVKM. CDR3 loop: CASSSGTGVGEQFF. Here the CDR3 DNA reads TGTGCCAGCAGTTCCGGGACAGGGGTCGGTGAGCAGTTCTTC.

The chain couples TRBV7-8 to TRBJ2-1, with 13 bases fitting TRBD2. The ends lost 4 bases at V and 9 bases at J; junction bases unmatched: 12. This CDR3 region has 17 residues. The V gene's germline CDR1 is SGHVS and CDR2 FQNEAQ. DNA for the CDR3: TGTGCCAGCAGCTGGGGACACACTAGCGGGGGGGTAGGTGAGCAGTTCTTC. It encodes CASSWGHTSGGVGEQFF.

V usage is TRBV11-3 and J usage is TRBJ2-2; TRBD2 agrees at 12 bases. The CDR3 contains 17 residues. Unmatched junction bases numbered 11, after V lost 5 bases and J lost 7 bases. Germline CDR1 SGHNT, CDR2 YENEEA. CDR3 in DNA: TGTGCCAGCAGCGTAACGAGACTAGCGGGAGTAGGCGGGGAGCTGTTTTTT. Its protein product is CASSVTRLAGVGGELFF. Full variable domain (outside the CDR3, taken from reference TRBV11-3 and TRBJ2-2): EAGVVQSPRYKIIEKKQPVAFWCNPISGHNTLYWYLQNLGQGPELLIRYENEEAVDDSQLPKDRFSAERLKGVDSTLKIQPAELGDSAVYLCASSVTRLAGVGGELFFGEGSRLTVL.

The chain links TRBV20-1 to TRBJ2-7, with no clear D. This CDR3 comprises 11 residues. V lost 0 bases to trimming and J lost 4 bases, with 4 bases between them. Germline-derived CDR1 and CDR2 are DFQATT and SNEGSKA (reference sequence). The CDR3 loop is CSARDLYEQYF. As DNA, the CDR3 is TGCAGTGCTAGAGACCTTTACGAGCAGTACTTC.

The genes are TRBV16 and TRBJ1-4, with unresolved D. V lost 0 bases, J lost 5 bases, and 10 bases lay in between. CDR1 is KGHSY and CDR2 is FQNENV in the germline V gene. This CDR3 has 15 amino acids. The CDR3: CASSQSGGLNEKLFF. The DNA of the CDR3 is TGTGCCAGCAGCCAATCTGGAGGCCTCAATGAAAAACTGTTTTTT.

This clone was seen just once. This chain joins TRBV27 and TRBJ2-1; possible D gene TRBD2, 7 bases. Trimming removed 3 bases from V and 6 bases from J, with 15 bases in between. Germline assignment: CDR1 MNHEY and CDR2 SMNVEV (reference sequence). There are 15 residues in the CDR3. Here the CDR3 DNA reads TGTGCCAGCAGTTTGATCGGGCGGGGGCTCAATGAGCAGTTCTTC. Protein product: CASSLIGRGLNEQFF.

The rearrangement uses TRBV19 and TRBJ2-1; 7 bases line up with TRBD2. J gave up 7 bases and V 5 bases, and 14 bases lay outside the gene matches. Germline CDR1 and CDR2: LNHDA and SQIVND (reference sequence). The CDR3 sequence is 16 residues long. The CDR3 coding sequence is TGTGCCAGTAGTGAGTCGACTAGCCCCCTCGGTAATGAGCAGTTCTTC. Encoded protein: CASSESTSPLGNEQFF.

J is TRBJ1-5 and V is TRBV2; 8 nucleotides line up with TRBD1. The junction had 9 bases not matched to a gene; V was cut back by 8 bases and J by 3 bases. Germline V CDR1 and CDR2: SNHLY, FYNNEI. The CDR3 contains 15 residues. The CDR3 region is CASGLRQGNNQPQHF. The CDR3 coding sequence is TGTGCCAGCGGATTAAGACAGGGGAACAATCAGCCCCAGCATTTT. The full variable domain, completed using reference TRBV2 and TRBJ1-5, is EPEVTQTPSHQVTQMGQEVILRCVPISNHLYFYWYRQILGQKVEFLVSFYNNEISEKSEIFDDQFSVERPDGSNFTLKIRSTKLEDSAMYFCASGLRQGNNQPQHFGDGTRLSIL.